The rows below give T cell receptor beta chains drawn from one sample of a study of blood T cells in healthy people across ages. TCRdb redid the calling of the 5' RACE reads with MiXCR, one entry per CDR3 protein. Here the sample spans fewer than 2 million distinct CDR3 sequences, around 42% being singletons. The specimen sequenced was blood. These receptors were collected from a human donor in good health. Each CDR3 is given with its conserved first and last residue. Clone size, where shown, is once, few, many, or a class for clones that have expanded.

CDR3 protein,V gene,J gene,clone size
CASSLAGQLLATQDF,TRBV11-3,TRBJ2-5,.
CARRGLAGNRNPSTDTQYF,TRBV2,TRBJ2-3,.
CASSPGTGASADAEYF,TRBV12-3/TRBV12-4,TRBJ2-3,.
CASSLVPTENYGYTF,TRBV5-1,TRBJ1-2,many
CSGRDGAEAFF,TRBV29-1,TRBJ1-1,few
CASSLGRGSGTYEQYF,TRBV5-1,.,few
CASSEFKEYGSPLHF,TRBV2,TRBJ1-6,few
CASSHTSGSFSYEQYF,TRBV7-2,TRBJ2-7,few
CASSSTIPLVGGSTDTQYF,TRBV7-9,TRBJ2-3,.
CASSLGTRYEQYF,TRBV5-1,TRBJ2-7,many
CASRLTHYQPQHF,TRBV6-1,TRBJ1-5,few
CASSQEMAGALTDTQYF,TRBV4-3,TRBJ2-3,few
CASGLNRGGYEQYF,TRBV28,TRBJ2-7,.
CASSLFQVYEQYF,TRBV7-2,TRBJ2-7,.
CASSLDGTGGFNEQFF,TRBV13,TRBJ2-1,few
CASSVADFGTPPNYGYTF,TRBV9,TRBJ1-2,few
CASSRGPNYGYTF,TRBV7-2,TRBJ1-2,.
CGGAYNEQFF,TRBV20-1,TRBJ2-1,.
CASTSDRAGFDYEQYF,TRBV28,TRBJ2-7,few
CAWISAVSYEQYF,TRBV30,TRBJ2-7,.
CASSYSTVDQETQYF,TRBV6-5,TRBJ2-5,few
CASSQGLEGYTF,TRBV6-2/TRBV6-3,TRBJ1-2,.
CASSLSFNTQYF,TRBV7-2,TRBJ2-3,.
CASSAGLLPVTQYF,TRBV5-5,TRBJ2-7,.
CASSLGSPANYGYTF,TRBV7-2,TRBJ1-2,.
CSARGASGVTDTQYF,TRBV20-1,TRBJ2-3,.
CASSGGRGSNQPQHF,TRBV13,TRBJ1-5,.
CATSPSLVNEQYF,TRBV28,TRBJ2-7,.